This record concerns one TCR beta chain sequence. Its antigen is unknown. This record belongs to a study of graft-versus-host responses after intestinal transplantation. Some clones are missing from TCRdb's copy, which holds only in-frame ones; the method was immunoSEQ multiplex PCR. The repertoire holds 80,000 to 100,000 clones, about 93% seen once, with roughly 0.17% in the top ten. From germline, CDR1 is ENHRY and CDR2 SYGVKD. CDR3 length: 18 amino acids. Trimming took off 2 bases at V and 8 bases at J, with 25 bases between the two ends. Whole-study results and caveats: When patients had graft-donor T cell macrochimerism, their allografts held high graft-versus-host to host-versus-graft clonal ratios.

The TCR originated in a human donor who received an intestinal transplant. This sequence joins TRBV10-3 and TRBJ2-1; weak D call: TRBD1 (6 bases). Sequenced here: unstimulated CD4+ T cells sorted from spleen or lymph node cells, sampled before intestinal transplant. CDR3 sequence reads: CAISEAGARVRVRDEQFF. DNA of the CDR3: TGTGCCATCAGTGAGGCAGGGGCGCGAGTACGGGTACGCGATGAGCAGTTCTTC.